One and the same sample provided the 7 T cell receptor beta chains below, sequenced in a study of identical twins. MiXCR, run by TCRdb on the 5' RACE reads, gives a single entry per CDR3 protein. In the table there are around 650,000 distinct CDR3 sequences, under 8.5% of which are singletons. The data also belong to a second study, concerning yellow fever vaccine responses in identical twins.

The sequenced material came from PBMCs. The receptors originated from a young woman in good health.

The chain uses TRBV29-1 and TRBJ2-1, with 10 positions matching TRBD2. Germline values: CDR1 SQVTM, CDR2 ANQGSEA. The CDR3 has 17 amino acids. V shed 6 bases, J shed 4 bases, and the junction held 15 bases outside the gene matches. The CDR3 protein is CSVLPSAGGYGYNEQFF. The DNA of the CDR3 is TGCAGCGTACTACCCTCAGCGGGGGGGTACGGATACAATGAGCAGTTCTTC.

This clonotype was seen at least ten times. The chain employs TRBV28 and TRBJ2-2; no reliable D call. V lost 8 bases to trimming and J lost 4 bases, with 26 bases between them. This CDR3 region has 18 residues. Germline V lookup: CDR1 MDHEN, CDR2 SYDVKM. The CDR3 here is CASCPATYGSRPTGELFF. In DNA form, the CDR3 reads TGTGCCAGCTGCCCCGCAACGTACGGGTCTCGCCCCACCGGGGAGCTGTTTTTT.

This chain joins TRBV18 and TRBJ2-7; 9 nucleotides agree with TRBD1. CDR3 size: 15 residues. From germline, CDR1 is KGHSH and CDR2 LQKENI. The V and J ends lost 3 bases and 6 bases, in that order; junction bases with no gene match: 9. The CDR3 loop is CASSPGTGSSREQYV. The CDR3, as DNA: TGTGCCAGCTCACCGGGGACAGGGAGTTCCCGCGAGCAGTACGTC.

The table lists this clonotype with a few counts. The chain is built from TRBV20-1 and TRBJ1-1; D gene uncertain. The CDR3 runs to 13 residues. CDR1 DFQATT and CDR2 SNEGSKA come from the germline V gene (reference sequence). Trimming stripped 6 bases from V and 0 bases from J, with 11 bases between. The CDR3 loop is CSAAGNMNTEAFF. The CDR3, as DNA: TGCAGTGCCGCCGGGAACATGAACACTGAAGCTTTCTTT.

The chain joins TRBV6-5 to TRBJ2-2, with TRBD1 identical over 9 bases. The CDR3 loop spans 18 amino acids. The ends lost 3 bases at V and 6 bases at J; junction bases unmatched: 14. CDR1 and CDR2 (germline): MNHEY, SVGAGI. The CDR3 loop is CASSYSGPGQGGSGELFF. CDR3 nucleotides: TGTGCCAGCAGTTATTCAGGGCCGGGACAGGGCGGTTCCGGGGAGCTGTTTTTT.

This clonotype was seen ten or more times. The V call is TRBV12-3 or TRBV12-4, the J call TRBJ1-2, with 10 nucleotides matching TRBD1. Losses at the gene ends were 6 bases for V and 6 bases for J; bases not matched to a gene: 7. The length of the CDR3 is 14 residues. CDR3 bases: TGTGCCAGCAGGTTAACCGGGACAGGGGATGGCTACACCTTC. Its protein is CASRLTGTGDGYTF.

At least ten counts were recorded for this clonotype. The V gene is TRBV12-3 or TRBV12-4, the J gene TRBJ2-3; 7 bases align to TRBD2. V trimming: 7 bases; J trimming: 4 bases; junction bases outside the gene matches: 14. The CDR3 consists of 16 residues. This chain's CDR3 is CASIKYGGSGADTQYF. The CDR3 DNA follows: TGTGCCAGCATTAAATATGGCGGGAGTGGGGCAGATACGCAGTATTTT.